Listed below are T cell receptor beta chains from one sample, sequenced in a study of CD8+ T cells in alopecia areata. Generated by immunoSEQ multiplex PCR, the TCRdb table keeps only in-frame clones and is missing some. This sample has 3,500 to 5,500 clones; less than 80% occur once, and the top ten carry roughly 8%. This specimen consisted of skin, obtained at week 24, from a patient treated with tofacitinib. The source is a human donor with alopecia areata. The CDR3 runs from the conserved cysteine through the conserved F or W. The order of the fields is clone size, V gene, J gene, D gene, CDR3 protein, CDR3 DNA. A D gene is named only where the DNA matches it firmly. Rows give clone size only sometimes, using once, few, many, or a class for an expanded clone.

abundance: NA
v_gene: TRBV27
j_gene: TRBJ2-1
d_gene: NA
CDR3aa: CASSIPGSEQFF
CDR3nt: TGTGCCAGCTCGATTCCAGGGTCTGAGCAGTTCTTC

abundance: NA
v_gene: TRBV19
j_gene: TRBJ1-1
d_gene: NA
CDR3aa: CASSIFDRNTEAFF
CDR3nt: TGTGCCAGTAGTATCTTCGACAGGAACACTGAAGCTTTCTTT

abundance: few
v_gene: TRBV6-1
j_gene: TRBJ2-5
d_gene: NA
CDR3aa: CASSKDSGVGGTQYF
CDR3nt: TGTGCCAGCAGTAAAGACTCCGGCGTGGGGGGGACCCAGTACTTC

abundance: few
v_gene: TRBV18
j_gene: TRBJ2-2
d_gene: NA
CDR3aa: CASSPRSTGELFF
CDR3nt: TGTGCCAGCTCACCAAGAAGCACCGGGGAGCTGTTTTTT

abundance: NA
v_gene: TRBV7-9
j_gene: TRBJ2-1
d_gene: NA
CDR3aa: CASSLVGGNEQFF
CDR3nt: TGTGCCAGCAGCTTAGTAGGGGGGAATGAGCAGTTCTTC

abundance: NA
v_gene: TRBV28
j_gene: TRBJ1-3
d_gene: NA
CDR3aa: CASRSIVGNTIYF
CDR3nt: TGTGCCAGCAGAAGTATAGTGGGAAACACCATATATTTT

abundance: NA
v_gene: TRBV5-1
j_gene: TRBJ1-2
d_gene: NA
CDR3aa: CASSLGGFEYGYTF
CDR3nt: TGCGCCAGCAGCTTGGGGGGTTTCGAATATGGCTACACCTTC

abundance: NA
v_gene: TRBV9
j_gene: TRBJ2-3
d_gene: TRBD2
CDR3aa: CASSVGAAGGTQYF
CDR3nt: TGTGCCAGCAGCGTAGGGGCAGCGGGGGGTACGCAGTATTTT

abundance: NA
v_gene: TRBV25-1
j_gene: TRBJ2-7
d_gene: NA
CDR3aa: CASSELDGLEEQYF
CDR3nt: TGTGCCAGCAGTGAATTGGATGGGTTAGAGGAGCAGTACTTC

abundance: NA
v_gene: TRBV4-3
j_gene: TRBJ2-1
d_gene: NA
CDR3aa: CASSQDMREFYNEQFF
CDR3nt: TGCGCCAGCAGCCAAGATATGAGGGAATTTTACAATGAGCAGTTCTTC

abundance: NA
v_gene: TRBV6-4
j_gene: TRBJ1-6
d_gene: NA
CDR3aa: CASSLQGYNSPLHF
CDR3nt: TGTGCCAGCTCGCTTCAGGGCTATAATTCACCCCTCCACTTT

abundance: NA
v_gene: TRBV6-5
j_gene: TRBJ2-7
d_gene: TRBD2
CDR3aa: CASSYSNSGIGEQYF
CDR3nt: TGTGCCAGCAGTTACTCGAATAGCGGGATTGGCGAGCAGTACTTC

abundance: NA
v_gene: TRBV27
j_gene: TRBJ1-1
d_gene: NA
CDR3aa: CASTPTLGRGLNTEAFF
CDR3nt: TGTGCCAGCACCCCAACCCTAGGCCGGGGGCTGAACACTGAAGCTTTCTTT

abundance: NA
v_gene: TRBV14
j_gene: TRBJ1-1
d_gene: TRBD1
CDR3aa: CASSFYRGSNTEAFF
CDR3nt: TGTGCCAGCAGCTTTTACAGGGGATCGAACACTGAAGCTTTCTTT

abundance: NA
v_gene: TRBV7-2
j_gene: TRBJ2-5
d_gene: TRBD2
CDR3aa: CASSLVAGEFGEQYF
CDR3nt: TGTGCCAGCAGCTTAGTAGCGGGAGAATTCGGAGAGCAGTACTTC

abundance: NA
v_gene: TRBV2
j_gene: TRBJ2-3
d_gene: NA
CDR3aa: CASSPGPTSTDTQYF
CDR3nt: TGTGCCAGCAGCCCGGGACCGACCTCCACAGATACGCAGTATTTT

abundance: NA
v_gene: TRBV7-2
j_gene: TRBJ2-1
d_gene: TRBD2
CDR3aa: CASSFVAAGGPGEQFF
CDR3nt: TGTGCCAGCAGCTTCGTTGCAGCGGGGGGGCCCGGTGAGCAGTTCTTC

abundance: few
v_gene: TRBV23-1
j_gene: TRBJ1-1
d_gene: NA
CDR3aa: CASSHWGHTEAFF
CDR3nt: TGCGCCAGCAGTCATTGGGGACACACTGAAGCTTTCTTT

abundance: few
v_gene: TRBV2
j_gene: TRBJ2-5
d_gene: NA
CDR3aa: CASSEALLGEQETQYF
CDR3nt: TGTGCCAGCAGTGAAGCGCTTCTAGGCGAACAAGAGACCCAGTACTTC

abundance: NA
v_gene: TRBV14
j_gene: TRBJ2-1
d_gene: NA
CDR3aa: CASSQGIADGYNEQFF
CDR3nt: TGTGCCAGCAGCCAAGGAATCGCGGACGGCTACAATGAGCAGTTCTTC

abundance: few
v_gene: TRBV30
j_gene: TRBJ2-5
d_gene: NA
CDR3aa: CAWDRTVGETQYF
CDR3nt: TGTGCCTGGGATAGGACAGTTGGGGAGACCCAGTACTTC

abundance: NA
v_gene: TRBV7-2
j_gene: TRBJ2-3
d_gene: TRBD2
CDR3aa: CASSLVASGSLNTQYF
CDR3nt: TGTGCCAGCAGCTTAGTTGCTAGCGGGAGTCTTAATACGCAGTATTTT